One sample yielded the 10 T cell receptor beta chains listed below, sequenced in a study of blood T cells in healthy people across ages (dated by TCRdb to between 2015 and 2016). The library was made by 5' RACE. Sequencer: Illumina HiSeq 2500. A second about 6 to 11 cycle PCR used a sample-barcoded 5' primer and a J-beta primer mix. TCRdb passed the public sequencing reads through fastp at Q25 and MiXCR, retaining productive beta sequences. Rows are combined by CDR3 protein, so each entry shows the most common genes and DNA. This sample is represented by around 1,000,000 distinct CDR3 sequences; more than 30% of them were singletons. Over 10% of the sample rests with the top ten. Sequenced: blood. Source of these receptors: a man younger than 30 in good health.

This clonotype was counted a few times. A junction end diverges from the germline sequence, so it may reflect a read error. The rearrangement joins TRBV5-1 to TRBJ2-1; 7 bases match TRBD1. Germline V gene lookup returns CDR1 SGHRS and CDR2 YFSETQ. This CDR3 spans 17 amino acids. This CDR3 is CASRLEIGTEGNNEQFF. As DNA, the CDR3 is TGCGCCAGCAGATTGGAAATCGGGACAGAGGGTAACAATGAGCAGTTCTTC.

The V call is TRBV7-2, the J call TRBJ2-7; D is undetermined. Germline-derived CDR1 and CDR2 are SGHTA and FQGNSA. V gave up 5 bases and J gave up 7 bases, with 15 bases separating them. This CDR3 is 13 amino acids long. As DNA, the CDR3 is TGTGCCAGCAGCCCATCTCGGAGCGATGAGCAGTACTTC. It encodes CASSPSRSDEQYF.

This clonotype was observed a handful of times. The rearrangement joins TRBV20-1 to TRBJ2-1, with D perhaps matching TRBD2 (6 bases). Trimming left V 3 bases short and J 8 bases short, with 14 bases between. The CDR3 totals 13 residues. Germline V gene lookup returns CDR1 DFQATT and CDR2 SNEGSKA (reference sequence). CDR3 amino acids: CSARTRSTYEQFF. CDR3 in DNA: TGCAGTGCTAGGACTAGGTCCACGTATGAGCAGTTCTTC.

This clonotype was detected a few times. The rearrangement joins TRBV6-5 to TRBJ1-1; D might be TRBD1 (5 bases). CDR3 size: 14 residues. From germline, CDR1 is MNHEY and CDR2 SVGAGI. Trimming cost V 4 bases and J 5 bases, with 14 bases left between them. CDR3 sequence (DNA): TGTGCCAGCAGTTTGATTGGGGAGGGGACTGAAGCTTTCTTT. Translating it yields CASSLIGEGTEAFF.

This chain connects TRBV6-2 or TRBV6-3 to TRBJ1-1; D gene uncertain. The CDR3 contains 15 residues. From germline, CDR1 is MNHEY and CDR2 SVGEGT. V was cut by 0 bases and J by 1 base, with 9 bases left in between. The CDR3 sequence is CASSYSSPGNTEAFF. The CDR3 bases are TGTGCCAGCAGTTACTCGAGTCCGGGGAACACTGAAGCTTTCTTT.

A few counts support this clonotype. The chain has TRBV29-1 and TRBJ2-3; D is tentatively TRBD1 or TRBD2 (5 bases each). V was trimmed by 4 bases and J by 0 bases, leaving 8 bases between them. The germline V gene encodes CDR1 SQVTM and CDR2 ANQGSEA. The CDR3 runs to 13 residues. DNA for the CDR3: TGCAGCGTTGTGGGACCGAGCACAGATACGCAGTATTTT. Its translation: CSVVGPSTDTQYF.

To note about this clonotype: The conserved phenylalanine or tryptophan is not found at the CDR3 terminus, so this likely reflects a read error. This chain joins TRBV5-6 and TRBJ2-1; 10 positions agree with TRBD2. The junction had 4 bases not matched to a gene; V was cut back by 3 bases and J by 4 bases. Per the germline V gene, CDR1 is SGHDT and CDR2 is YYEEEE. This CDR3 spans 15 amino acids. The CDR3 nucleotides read TGTGCCAGCAGCTCACTAGCGGGGATGTACAATGAGCAGTTCTTA. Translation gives CASSSLAGMYNEQFL.

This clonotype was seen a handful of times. The CDR3 sequence is CASSFGRRTENGYTF. The CDR3 DNA follows: TGTGCCAGCAGTTTTGGGCGTCGTACCGAAAATGGCTACACCTTC. The chain joins TRBV12-3 or TRBV12-4 to TRBJ1-2; D uncertain. The V gene lost 3 bases and the J gene lost 6 bases, with 17 bases spanning the gap. The CDR3 is 15 residues long.

CDR3 sequence (DNA): TGTGCCAGCAGCTTGGGCAGGGTATACGATGAGCAGTTCTTC. It yields the protein CASSLGRVYDEQFF. The rearrangement uses TRBV5-5 and TRBJ2-1; tentatively, D is TRBD1 (5 bases). Per germline, CDR1 SGHKS and CDR2 YYEKEE (reference sequence). The CDR3 length is 14 residues. V gave up 0 bases and J gave up 8 bases, with 12 bases separating them.

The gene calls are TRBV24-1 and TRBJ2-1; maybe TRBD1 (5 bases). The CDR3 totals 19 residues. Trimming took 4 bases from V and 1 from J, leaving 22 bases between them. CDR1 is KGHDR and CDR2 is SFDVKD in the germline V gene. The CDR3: CATSDPLRSGQGSYNEQFF. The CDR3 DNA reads TGTGCCACCAGTGACCCCCTCCGCTCTGGGCAGGGTTCCTACAATGAGCAGTTCTTC.